Listed here are 9 T cell receptor beta chains from one sample, sequenced in a study of early T cells in non-severe SARS-CoV-2 infection. TCRdb used MiXCR to reprocess the 5' RACE reads, holding one entry per CDR3 protein. Here the sample spans some 46,000 distinct CDR3 sequences, roughly 10% being singletons. What was sequenced was whole blood. All receptors come from an adult who was a healthcare worker with PCR-confirmed SARS-CoV-2 infection or an uninfected control (not recorded which).

This clonotype showed up many times. The chain uses TRBV3-1 and TRBJ1-6, with D unclear. The CDR3 contains 11 residues. Trimming cost V 0 bases and J 16 bases, with 7 bases left between them. Germline CDR1 reads LGHDT; CDR2 reads YNNKEL (reference sequence). The CDR3 spells CASSQDSGLHF. The CDR3 DNA reads TGTGCCAGCAGCCAAGATTCCGGACTCCACTTT.

In this sample, this clonotype turned up many times. At one of its ends the junction is not consistent with the germline gene, which may arise from a read error. This sequence joins TRBV6-1 and TRBJ1-5; no reliable D call. The CDR3 runs to 16 residues. Germline CDR1 reads MNHNS; CDR2 reads SASEGT. The CDR3 DNA follows: TGTGCCAGCACCGAGGGAGAGTGGTCTGGCAACCAGCCCCAGCATTTT. This translates into CASTEGEWSGNQPQHF.

The J gene is TRBJ2-1, the V gene TRBV4-1; no reliable D call. V was trimmed by 1 base and J by 9 bases, leaving 22 bases between them. Germline loops: CDR1 MGHRA, CDR2 YSYEKL. CDR3 length equals 17 residues. CDR3 loop: CASSQGIQQYPTPEQFF. CDR3 in DNA: TGCGCCAGCAGCCAAGGAATCCAACAGTACCCAACCCCTGAGCAGTTCTTC.

The CDR3 here is CSVVGTGQETQYF. CDR3 nucleotides: TGCAGCGTTGTGGGGACAGGGCAAGAGACCCAGTACTTC. This sequence joins TRBV29-1 and TRBJ2-5, with 9 bases matching TRBD1. In germline, CDR1 is SQVTM, CDR2 ANQGSEA. The CDR3 covers 13 residues. V dropped 4 bases and J dropped 2; count of bases not matched to a gene: 2.

Only a few counts were recorded for this clonotype. This rearrangement joins TRBV11-3 to TRBJ2-1; 7 bases fit TRBD2. This CDR3 spans 15 amino acids. Losses at the gene ends were 1 base for V and 4 bases for J; bases not matched to a gene: 4. CDR1 is SGHNT, CDR2 YENEEA, per germline. In nucleotides, the CDR3 is TGTGCCAGCAGCTTAGTTGCGGGAGCGTACAATGAGCAGTTCTTC. Protein: CASSLVAGAYNEQFF.

The chain is built from TRBV7-8 and TRBJ1-5, with 7 positions matching TRBD1. The germline V gene has CDR1 SGHVS and CDR2 FQNEAQ. The length of the CDR3 is 18 residues. J lost 0 bases, V lost 0 bases, and 8 bases had no gene match. For the CDR3, the DNA is TGTGCCAGCAGCTTAGCTGCCCCGGGACAGAATAGCAATCAGCCCCAGCATTTT. Translation: CASSLAAPGQNSNQPQHF.

This chain links TRBV29-1 with TRBJ2-1; TRBD2 aligns across 13 bases. The J segment lost 5 bases and the V segment lost 4 bases, leaving 2 bases of the junction unmatched. The CDR3 contains 14 residues. Germline V gene lookup returns CDR1 SQVTM and CDR2 ANQGSEA. The CDR3 bases are TGCAGCGTTGGGGGACTAGCGGGACACAATGAGCAGTTCTTC. Translating gives CSVGGLAGHNEQFF.

This clonotype has only a few counts. This chain joins TRBV6-2 or TRBV6-3 and TRBJ2-3; D is ambiguous. CDR1 is MNHEY and CDR2 is SVGEGT in the germline V gene. V lost 4 bases and J lost 5, with 7 bases in between. The CDR3 is 12 residues long. The CDR3: CASSSERDTQYF. The CDR3 bases are TGTGCCAGCAGTTCAGAAAGAGATACGCAGTATTTT.

CDR3 region: CASSQEASYTGELFF. Here the CDR3 DNA reads TGTGCCAGCAGCCAAGAGGCTAGCTACACCGGGGAGCTGTTTTTT. The J gene is TRBJ2-2, the V gene TRBV4-2; perhaps TRBD2 as D (5 bases). The germline V gene encodes CDR1 LGHNA and CDR2 YNFKEQ. Trimming removed 0 bases from V and 3 bases from J, with 8 bases in between. CDR3 size: 15 residues.